The rows below give T cell receptor beta chains drawn from one sample of a study of PD-L1 blockade in urothelial cancer. Assay used: immunoSEQ multiplex PCR; TCRdb lists only in-frame clones, some missing. The sample includes tens of thousands of clones, 75% to 85% of them seen just once. Here the sequenced sample was PBMCs, taken around atezolizumab (anti-PD-L1) treatment. The receptors were gathered from a man aged 65 to 85 with urothelial cancer. CDR3s include the opening cysteine and the closing phenylalanine or tryptophan. A D gene is named only where the DNA matches it firmly.

j_call v_call d_call cdr3_aa
TRBJ2-2 TRBV19 NA CASQGPRGELFF
TRBJ2-6 TRBV6-1 NA CASTIQYSGANVLTF
TRBJ2-1 TRBV4-2 NA CASSQEEGSSYNEQFF
TRBJ2-1 TRBV29-1 TRBD1 CSVEEGQGHHNEQFF
TRBJ1-2 TRBV19 NA CASSIERGTGSYTF
TRBJ1-4 TRBV19 TRBD1 CASSRTGANEKLFF
TRBJ2-5 TRBV7-2 NA CASSRTVLETQYF
TRBJ2-7 TRBV1 NA CTSSQENSSYEQYF
TRBJ1-1 TRBV19 TRBD1 CASSTNPDRRTEAFF
TRBJ1-3 TRBV6-5 NA CASISSGGDSGNTIYF
TRBJ1-4 TRBV2 TRBD1 CASSPDRVSNEKLFF
TRBJ1-6 TRBV27 NA CASSLGQGGGGGSPLHF
TRBJ2-7 TRBV28 TRBD1 CASRDQGAGAYEQYF
TRBJ2-7 TRBV11-3 NA CASRGGGLEQYF
TRBJ1-2 TRBV2 TRBD1 CASSAGTGWDGYTF
TRBJ2-5 TRBV25-1 TRBD1 CASSEGQGDGETQYF
TRBJ2-3 TRBV6-1 NA CASSASDSRTDTQYF
TRBJ2-5 TRBV11-2 TRBD2 CASSPGTSGETQYF
TRBJ1-2 TRBV9 NA CASSVGTTRSDGYTF
TRBJ2-1 TRBV4-1 NA CASSQDQYNEQFF
TRBJ2-7 TRBV6-1 NA CASILQVHSYEQYF
TRBJ2-7 TRBV7-8 NA CASSLGGTGDPYEQYF
TRBJ2-3 TRBV5-4 TRBD2 CASSYRTSGSSDTQYF
TRBJ2-7 TRBV15 TRBD1 CATSRPSPGQGQGYEQYF
TRBJ1-3 TRBV11-2 NA CASSLAPGTGNTIYF
TRBJ1-1 TRBV10-1 TRBD1 CASSYLRDRGPTEAFF
TRBJ1-1 TRBV29-1 TRBD1 CSVNPRGRGEVNTEAFF
TRBJ1-2 TRBV7-2 NA CASGTQGDYGYTF
TRBJ1-2 TRBV2 TRBD1 CASRTGGVYGYTF
TRBJ2-1 TRBV7-9 NA CASSPRNYNEQFF
TRBJ1-1 TRBV19 TRBD1 CASSLGGWGTEAFF
TRBJ1-4 TRBV30 NA CAWGRGPLTSSEKLFF
TRBJ2-3 TRBV7-3 TRBD2 CASSLATGGGADTQYF
TRBJ1-1 TRBV19 NA CASNRGRGNTEAFF
TRBJ2-7 TRBV6-5 TRBD2 CASSYPGTSGGEQYF
TRBJ1-1 TRBV6-5 TRBD1 CASIDRAEAFF
TRBJ2-3 TRBV15 TRBD1 CATSRTGDRGMVF
TRBJ2-5 TRBV19 TRBD2 CASSATSGRVYQETQYF
TRBJ1-5 TRBV19 NA CASSIGGDSNQPQHF
TRBJ1-4 TRBV2 NA CASSARVAQRSNEKLFF